This T cell receptor (beta chain) was recovered during a study of shared clonotypes between healthy human individuals. CDR3 size: 16 residues. In germline, CDR1 is SGHTA, CDR2 FQGNSA. Comments on this clone: Its antigen remains unidentified. The junction differs from germline at one of its ends, possibly a read error.

General study findings and limits: A generally larger estimated richness was seen in naive subsets than in memory subsets.

The assay was immunoSEQ multiplex PCR, and TCRdb's table has in-frame clones only and misses some. The repertoire holds over a million clones, 78% seen once, with roughly 0.61% in the top ten. Those who donated were healthy HIV-negative adults, with no recent acute infections or vaccinations reported. Subsets obtained from CD4+ cells comprised CD45RA+ naive and CD45RA-negative memory cells. The TCR sequence derives from a man aged 18 to 29 in good health. Some clones in this sample may be carry-over from other donors' samples. What was sequenced was memory CD4+ T cells from PBMCs. As for subset: CD45RA-negative fraction. V and J are TRBV7-2 and TRBJ1-3; tentatively, D is TRBD1 (5 bases). The CDR3 bases are TGTGCCAGCAGTTTAGCCCCCCGAGGGGCTGGAAACACCATATATTTT. It is translated as CASSLAPRGAGNTIYF.